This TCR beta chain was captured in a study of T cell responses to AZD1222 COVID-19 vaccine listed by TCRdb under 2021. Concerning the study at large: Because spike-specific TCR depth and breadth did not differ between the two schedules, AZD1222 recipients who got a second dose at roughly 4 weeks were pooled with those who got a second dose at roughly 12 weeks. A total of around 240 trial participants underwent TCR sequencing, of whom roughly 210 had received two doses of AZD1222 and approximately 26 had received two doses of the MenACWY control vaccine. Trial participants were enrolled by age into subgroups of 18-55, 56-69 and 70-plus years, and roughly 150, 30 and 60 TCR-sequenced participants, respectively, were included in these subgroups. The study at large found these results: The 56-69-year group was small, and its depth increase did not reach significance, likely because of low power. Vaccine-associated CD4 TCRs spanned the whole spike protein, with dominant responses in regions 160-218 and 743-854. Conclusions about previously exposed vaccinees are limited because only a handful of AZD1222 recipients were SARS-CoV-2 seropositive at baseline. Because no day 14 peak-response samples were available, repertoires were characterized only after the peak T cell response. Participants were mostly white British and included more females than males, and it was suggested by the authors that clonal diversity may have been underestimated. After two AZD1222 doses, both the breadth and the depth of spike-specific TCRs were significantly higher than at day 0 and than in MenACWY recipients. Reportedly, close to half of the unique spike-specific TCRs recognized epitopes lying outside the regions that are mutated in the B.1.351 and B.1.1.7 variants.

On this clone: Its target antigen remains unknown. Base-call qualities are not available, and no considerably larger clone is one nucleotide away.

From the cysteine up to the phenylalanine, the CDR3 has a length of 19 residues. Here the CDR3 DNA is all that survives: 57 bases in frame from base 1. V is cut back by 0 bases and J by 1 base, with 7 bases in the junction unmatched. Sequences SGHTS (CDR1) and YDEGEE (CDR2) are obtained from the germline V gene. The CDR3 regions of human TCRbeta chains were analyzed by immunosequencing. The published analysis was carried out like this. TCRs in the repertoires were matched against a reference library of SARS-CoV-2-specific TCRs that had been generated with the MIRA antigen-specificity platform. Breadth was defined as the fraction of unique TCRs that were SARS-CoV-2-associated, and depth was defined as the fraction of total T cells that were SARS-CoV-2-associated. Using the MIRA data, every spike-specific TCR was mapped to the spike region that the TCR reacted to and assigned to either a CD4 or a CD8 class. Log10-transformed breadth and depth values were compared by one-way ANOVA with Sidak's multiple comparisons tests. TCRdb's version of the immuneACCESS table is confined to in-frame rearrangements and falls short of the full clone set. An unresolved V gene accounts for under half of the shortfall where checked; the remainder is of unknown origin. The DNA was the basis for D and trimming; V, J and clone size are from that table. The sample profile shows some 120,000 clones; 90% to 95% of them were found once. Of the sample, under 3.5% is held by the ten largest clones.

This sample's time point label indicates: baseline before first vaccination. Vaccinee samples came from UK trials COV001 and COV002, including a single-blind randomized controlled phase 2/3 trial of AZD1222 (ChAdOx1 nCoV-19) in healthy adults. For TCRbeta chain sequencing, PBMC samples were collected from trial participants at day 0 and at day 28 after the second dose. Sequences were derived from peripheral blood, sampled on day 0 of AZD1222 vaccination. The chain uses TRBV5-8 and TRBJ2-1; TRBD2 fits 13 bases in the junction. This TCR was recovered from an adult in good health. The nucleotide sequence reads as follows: TGTGCCAGCAGCTTGGGGGGACTAGCGGGATTATGGTCCTACAATGAGCAGTTCTTC. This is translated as CASSLGGLAGLWSYNEQFF.